A single sample gave rise to the 18 T cell receptor beta chains below, sequenced in a study of blood T cell repertoires in COVID-19. TCRdb's copy holds only in-frame clones and misses some; the assay was immunoSEQ multiplex PCR. The sample lists 250,000 to 300,000 clones; about nine tenths were seen once. Sequencing was performed on PBMCs or T cells enriched from blood (not recorded which). These receptors were taken from a woman aged 40 to 55 with acute COVID-19.

The chain employs TRBV11-3 and TRBJ2-4; 7 positions match TRBD2. The CDR3 is 17 amino acids. With V trimmed by 6 bases and J by 1 base, 12 bases remained unmatched. CDR1 SGHNT and CDR2 YENEEA come from the germline V gene. The CDR3 DNA sequence: TGTGCCAGCAGTTGGGGGGGAGGGCTAACGGCCAAAAACATTCAGTACTTC. As protein: CASSWGGGLTAKNIQYF.

This sequence joins TRBV2 and TRBJ1-5; TRBD1 matches 8 bases. Germline CDR1 and CDR2: SNHLY and FYNNEI. This CDR3 comprises 13 residues. V lost 11 bases and J lost 4; bases outside the gene matches: 7. The CDR3 DNA follows: TGTGCCGCCCAGACAGGGGAAAATCAGCCCCAGCATTTT. It specifies CAAQTGENQPQHF.

The chain couples TRBV7-2 to TRBJ2-3; TRBD2 matches at 9 bases. V lost 5 bases, J lost 1 base, and 4 bases stayed unmatched. Germline V gene lookup returns CDR1 SGHTA and CDR2 FQGNSA. The length of the CDR3 is 15 residues. The DNA of the CDR3 is TGTGCCAGCAGCGGAAGGACTAGCGGCACAGATACGCAGTATTTT. Amino acids: CASSGRTSGTDTQYF.

This chain connects TRBV3-1 (or the pseudogene TRBV3-2) to TRBJ1-1, with 8 bases that match TRBD1. With V trimmed by 1 base and J by 1 base, 2 bases remained unmatched. The germline gives CDR1 LGHDT, CDR2 YNNKEL (reference sequence). The CDR3 has 15 amino acids. As DNA, the CDR3 is TGTGCCAGCAGCCAAGCCACAGGGGGGAACACTGAAGCTTTCTTT. Its protein product is CASSQATGGNTEAFF.

The chain couples TRBV7-6 to TRBJ1-4, with 9 bases lining up with TRBD1. With V trimmed by 2 bases and J by 7 bases, 5 bases remained unmatched. The CDR3 contains 15 residues. Looked up from germline, CDR1 is SGHVS and CDR2 is FNYEAQ. As DNA, the CDR3 is TGTGCCAGCAGCTTACGGACAGGGGCGAGTGAAAAACTGTTTTTT. Translating it yields CASSLRTGASEKLFF.

V gene TRBV7-9 combines with J gene TRBJ1-2; 8 nucleotides agree with TRBD1. The CDR3 has 13 amino acids. CDR1 and CDR2 (germline): SEHNR, FQNEAQ (reference sequence). The trim removed 4 bases at V and 8 bases at J, leaving 6 bases unmatched. The CDR3 DNA is TGTGCCAGCAGCTGGACGGACAGGGTCGGCTACACCTTC. Amino acid sequence: CASSWTDRVGYTF.

In this sample, this clone turned up once. The chain carries TRBV28 and TRBJ1-5, with a tentative D call TRBD1 (5 bases). CDR1 and CDR2 from the germline V gene are MDHEN and SYDVKM. The CDR3 contains 14 residues. Trimming left V 9 bases short and J 2 bases short, with 14 bases between. The CDR3 spells CASVGGIGNQPQHF. Written as DNA, the CDR3 is TGTGCCAGTGTGGGGGGGATTGGCAATCAGCCCCAGCATTTT.

The chain employs TRBV2 and TRBJ1-2; D may be TRBD1 (6 bases). CDR1 is SNHLY and CDR2 is FYNNEI in the germline V gene. Trimming shortened V by 6 bases and J by 6 bases, and 14 bases separated the two germline ends. The CDR3 contains 13 residues. The CDR3 bases are TGTGCCAGCAGAGTTACAGGGAACAATGGCTACACCTTC. Translating gives CASRVTGNNGYTF.

The table lists this clone with a count of one. This sequence joins TRBV28 and TRBJ2-7, with 8 bases fitting TRBD1. Germline V gene lookup returns CDR1 MDHEN and CDR2 SYDVKM. With V trimmed by 11 bases and J by 5 bases, 11 bases remained unmatched. This CDR3 spans 13 amino acids. The CDR3 DNA follows: TGTGCCGGAGCTGACAGGGGACGTAACGAGCAGTACTTC. It is translated as CAGADRGRNEQYF.

The chain employs TRBV28 and TRBJ2-1; TRBD2 agrees at 9 bases. Germline loops: CDR1 MDHEN, CDR2 SYDVKM. The CDR3 runs 14 residues. Trimming removed 8 bases from V and 2 bases from J; junction bases left unmatched: 4. The chain's CDR3 is CASCLAGTYNEQFF. In nucleotides, the CDR3 is TGTGCCAGCTGCCTAGCGGGGACCTACAATGAGCAGTTCTTC.

The chain combines TRBV6-2 or TRBV6-3 with TRBJ1-2; 10 nucleotides line up with TRBD1. Unmatched junction bases numbered 9, after V lost 5 bases and J lost 6 bases. The CDR3 runs 15 residues. Germline CDR1 and CDR2: MNHEY and SVGEGT. The CDR3 bases are TGTGCCAGCAGTACAGGACAGGGGGTGCGGAATGGCTACACCTTC. It codes for CASSTGQGVRNGYTF.

The chain's CDR3 is CASSLVHRGGGTEAFF. The CDR3 DNA reads as TGTGCCAGCAGCTTGGTTCACAGGGGGGGTGGAACTGAAGCTTTCTTT. The chain employs TRBV5-6 and TRBJ1-1; 8 bases fit TRBD1. CDR1 SGHDT and CDR2 YYEEEE come from the germline V gene. With 0 bases clipped from V and 5 bases from J, the junction kept 9 bases outside the gene matches. CDR3 length equals 16 residues.

The chain recombines TRBV5-1 with TRBJ2-1; 8 bases fit TRBD1. Looked up from germline, CDR1 is SGHRS and CDR2 is YFSETQ. The length of the CDR3 is 13 residues. Trimming took 4 bases from V and 6 from J; bases not matched to a gene: 3. The CDR3 protein is CASSGQGFNEQFF. CDR3 in DNA: TGCGCCAGCAGCGGACAGGGATTCAATGAGCAGTTCTTC.

About this clone: The same CDR3 arises from other DNA sequences in this sample as well. The V gene is TRBV24-1, the J gene TRBJ2-1; D unresolved. The CDR3 has 15 residues. Germline V gene data show CDR1 as KGHDR and CDR2 as SFDVKD. V was clipped by 3 bases and J by 3 bases, with 11 bases between them. In DNA, the CDR3 is TGTGCCACCAGTGATCCCCTTACCAGCTACAATGAGCAGTTCTTC. Protein sequence: CATSDPLTSYNEQFF.

CDR3 DNA sequence: TGCGCCAGCAGCCCGACAGGGAGCCAAGAGACCCAGTACTTC. It encodes CASSPTGSQETQYF. The genes are TRBV5-1 and TRBJ2-5; the match to TRBD1 covers 7 bases. V shed 4 bases, J shed 1 base, and the junction held 4 bases outside the gene matches. The CDR3 consists of 14 residues. Per the germline V gene, CDR1 is SGHRS and CDR2 is YFSETQ.

The chain combines TRBV3-1 (or the pseudogene TRBV3-2) with TRBJ2-7; the D gene is possibly TRBD1 (5 bases). The CDR3 sequence is 15 residues long. Germline CDR1 LGHDT, CDR2 YNNKEL (reference sequence). Deletions cut 0 bases from V and 3 bases from J, with 12 bases between. The CDR3 bases are TGTGCCAGCAGCCAAGATTATCAGGGCGGCTACGAGCAGTACTTC. It codes for CASSQDYQGGYEQYF.

The chain joins TRBV15 to TRBJ2-1; 10 bases align to TRBD2. Trimming at V came to 0 bases and at J to 9 bases, leaving 14 bases not matched to a gene. The germline CDR1 and CDR2 sequences are LNHNV and YYDKDF (reference sequence). The CDR3 spans 18 residues. The CDR3 loop is CATSRDRASGSVGGEQFF. Here the CDR3 DNA reads TGTGCCACCAGCAGAGATCGGGCTAGCGGGAGTGTTGGAGGTGAGCAGTTCTTC.

The gene calls are TRBV7-2 and TRBJ2-1; possibly TRBD2 for D (6 bases). Trimming shortened V by 6 bases and J by 6 bases, and 9 bases separated the two germline ends. The CDR3 extends over 12 amino acids. Germline V gene lookup returns CDR1 SGHTA and CDR2 FQGNSA. CDR3 sequence: CASRPTSNEQFF. The CDR3 coding sequence is TGTGCCAGCAGGCCGACTAGCAATGAGCAGTTCTTC.